A single T cell receptor (beta chain) is shown here with its context. The antigen is undetermined. This sample was taken from a study of shared clonotypes between healthy human individuals. General study results and limits: Unshared clonotypes carried lower generation probabilities than those common to all four donors. Among the subsets, naive ones generally showed larger estimated richness than memory ones. The sole specimen, blood, was sampled, and tissue repertoires likely differ.

The investigators split CD4+ cells into a CD45RA+ naive subset and a CD45RA-negative memory subset. This table comes from immunoSEQ multiplex PCR, and its TCRdb copy is limited to in-frame clones, with some not included. The table shows about 2.3 million clones, with about 92% occurring only once. This CDR3 has 14 residues. V lost 4 bases, J lost 10 bases, and 17 bases lay in between. The germline V gene has CDR1 SNHLY and CDR2 FYNNEI. The sample comprised naive CD4+ T cells from PBMCs. Subset noted: CD45RA+ positively selected. V and J are TRBV2 and TRBJ2-1, with D maybe TRBD2 (7 bases). The clonotype comes from a man aged 18 to 29 in good health. Some clones in this sample may be carry-over from other donors' samples. The CDR3 DNA sequence: TGTGCCAGCAGTGTCGAGGGGGGCGGGAGCGAGCAGTTCTTC. This sequence encodes CASSVEGGGSEQFF.